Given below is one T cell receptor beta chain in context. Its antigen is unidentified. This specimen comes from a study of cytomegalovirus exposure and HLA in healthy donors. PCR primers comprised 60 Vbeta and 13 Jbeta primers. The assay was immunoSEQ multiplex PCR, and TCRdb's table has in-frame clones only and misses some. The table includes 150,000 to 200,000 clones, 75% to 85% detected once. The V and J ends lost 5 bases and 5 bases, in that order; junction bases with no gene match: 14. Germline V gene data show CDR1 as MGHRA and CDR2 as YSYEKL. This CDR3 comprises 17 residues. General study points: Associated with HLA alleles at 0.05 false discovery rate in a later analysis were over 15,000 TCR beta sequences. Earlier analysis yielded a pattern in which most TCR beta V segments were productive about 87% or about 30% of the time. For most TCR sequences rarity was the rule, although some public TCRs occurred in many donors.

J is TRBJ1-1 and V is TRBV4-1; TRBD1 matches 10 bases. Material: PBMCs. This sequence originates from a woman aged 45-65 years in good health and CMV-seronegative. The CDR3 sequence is CASSSSSGQGVPTEAFF. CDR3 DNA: TGCGCCAGCAGCTCCTCGTCAGGACAGGGGGTTCCAACTGAAGCTTTCTTT.